This TCR beta chain was captured in a study of T cell responses to AZD1222 COVID-19 vaccine. The study, taken as a whole, reports: The CD4 TCRs associated with vaccination extended across spike and predominated at 160-218 and 743-854. Sampling captured repertoires only after the peak T cell response.

V was shortened by 2 bases and J by 0 bases, with 11 bases between the two germline ends. The CDR3 sequence is 16 residues long. Germline V gene sequence: CDR1 LGHNA, CDR2 YNFKEQ. Remarks on this clone: The antigen remains undetermined.

Produced via immunoSEQ multiplex PCR; TCRdb's table is partial and in-frame only. The sample consists of under 130,000 clones, 88% of them appearing once. The sample in question was peripheral blood, obtained on day 0 of AZD1222 vaccination. The chain is built from TRBV4-2 and TRBJ1-3, with D unclear. The origin of this receptor is an adult in good health. For the CDR3, the DNA is TGTGCCAGCAGCCAATCGGCCTTCTACTCTGGAAACACCATATATTTT. It encodes CASSQSAFYSGNTIYF.